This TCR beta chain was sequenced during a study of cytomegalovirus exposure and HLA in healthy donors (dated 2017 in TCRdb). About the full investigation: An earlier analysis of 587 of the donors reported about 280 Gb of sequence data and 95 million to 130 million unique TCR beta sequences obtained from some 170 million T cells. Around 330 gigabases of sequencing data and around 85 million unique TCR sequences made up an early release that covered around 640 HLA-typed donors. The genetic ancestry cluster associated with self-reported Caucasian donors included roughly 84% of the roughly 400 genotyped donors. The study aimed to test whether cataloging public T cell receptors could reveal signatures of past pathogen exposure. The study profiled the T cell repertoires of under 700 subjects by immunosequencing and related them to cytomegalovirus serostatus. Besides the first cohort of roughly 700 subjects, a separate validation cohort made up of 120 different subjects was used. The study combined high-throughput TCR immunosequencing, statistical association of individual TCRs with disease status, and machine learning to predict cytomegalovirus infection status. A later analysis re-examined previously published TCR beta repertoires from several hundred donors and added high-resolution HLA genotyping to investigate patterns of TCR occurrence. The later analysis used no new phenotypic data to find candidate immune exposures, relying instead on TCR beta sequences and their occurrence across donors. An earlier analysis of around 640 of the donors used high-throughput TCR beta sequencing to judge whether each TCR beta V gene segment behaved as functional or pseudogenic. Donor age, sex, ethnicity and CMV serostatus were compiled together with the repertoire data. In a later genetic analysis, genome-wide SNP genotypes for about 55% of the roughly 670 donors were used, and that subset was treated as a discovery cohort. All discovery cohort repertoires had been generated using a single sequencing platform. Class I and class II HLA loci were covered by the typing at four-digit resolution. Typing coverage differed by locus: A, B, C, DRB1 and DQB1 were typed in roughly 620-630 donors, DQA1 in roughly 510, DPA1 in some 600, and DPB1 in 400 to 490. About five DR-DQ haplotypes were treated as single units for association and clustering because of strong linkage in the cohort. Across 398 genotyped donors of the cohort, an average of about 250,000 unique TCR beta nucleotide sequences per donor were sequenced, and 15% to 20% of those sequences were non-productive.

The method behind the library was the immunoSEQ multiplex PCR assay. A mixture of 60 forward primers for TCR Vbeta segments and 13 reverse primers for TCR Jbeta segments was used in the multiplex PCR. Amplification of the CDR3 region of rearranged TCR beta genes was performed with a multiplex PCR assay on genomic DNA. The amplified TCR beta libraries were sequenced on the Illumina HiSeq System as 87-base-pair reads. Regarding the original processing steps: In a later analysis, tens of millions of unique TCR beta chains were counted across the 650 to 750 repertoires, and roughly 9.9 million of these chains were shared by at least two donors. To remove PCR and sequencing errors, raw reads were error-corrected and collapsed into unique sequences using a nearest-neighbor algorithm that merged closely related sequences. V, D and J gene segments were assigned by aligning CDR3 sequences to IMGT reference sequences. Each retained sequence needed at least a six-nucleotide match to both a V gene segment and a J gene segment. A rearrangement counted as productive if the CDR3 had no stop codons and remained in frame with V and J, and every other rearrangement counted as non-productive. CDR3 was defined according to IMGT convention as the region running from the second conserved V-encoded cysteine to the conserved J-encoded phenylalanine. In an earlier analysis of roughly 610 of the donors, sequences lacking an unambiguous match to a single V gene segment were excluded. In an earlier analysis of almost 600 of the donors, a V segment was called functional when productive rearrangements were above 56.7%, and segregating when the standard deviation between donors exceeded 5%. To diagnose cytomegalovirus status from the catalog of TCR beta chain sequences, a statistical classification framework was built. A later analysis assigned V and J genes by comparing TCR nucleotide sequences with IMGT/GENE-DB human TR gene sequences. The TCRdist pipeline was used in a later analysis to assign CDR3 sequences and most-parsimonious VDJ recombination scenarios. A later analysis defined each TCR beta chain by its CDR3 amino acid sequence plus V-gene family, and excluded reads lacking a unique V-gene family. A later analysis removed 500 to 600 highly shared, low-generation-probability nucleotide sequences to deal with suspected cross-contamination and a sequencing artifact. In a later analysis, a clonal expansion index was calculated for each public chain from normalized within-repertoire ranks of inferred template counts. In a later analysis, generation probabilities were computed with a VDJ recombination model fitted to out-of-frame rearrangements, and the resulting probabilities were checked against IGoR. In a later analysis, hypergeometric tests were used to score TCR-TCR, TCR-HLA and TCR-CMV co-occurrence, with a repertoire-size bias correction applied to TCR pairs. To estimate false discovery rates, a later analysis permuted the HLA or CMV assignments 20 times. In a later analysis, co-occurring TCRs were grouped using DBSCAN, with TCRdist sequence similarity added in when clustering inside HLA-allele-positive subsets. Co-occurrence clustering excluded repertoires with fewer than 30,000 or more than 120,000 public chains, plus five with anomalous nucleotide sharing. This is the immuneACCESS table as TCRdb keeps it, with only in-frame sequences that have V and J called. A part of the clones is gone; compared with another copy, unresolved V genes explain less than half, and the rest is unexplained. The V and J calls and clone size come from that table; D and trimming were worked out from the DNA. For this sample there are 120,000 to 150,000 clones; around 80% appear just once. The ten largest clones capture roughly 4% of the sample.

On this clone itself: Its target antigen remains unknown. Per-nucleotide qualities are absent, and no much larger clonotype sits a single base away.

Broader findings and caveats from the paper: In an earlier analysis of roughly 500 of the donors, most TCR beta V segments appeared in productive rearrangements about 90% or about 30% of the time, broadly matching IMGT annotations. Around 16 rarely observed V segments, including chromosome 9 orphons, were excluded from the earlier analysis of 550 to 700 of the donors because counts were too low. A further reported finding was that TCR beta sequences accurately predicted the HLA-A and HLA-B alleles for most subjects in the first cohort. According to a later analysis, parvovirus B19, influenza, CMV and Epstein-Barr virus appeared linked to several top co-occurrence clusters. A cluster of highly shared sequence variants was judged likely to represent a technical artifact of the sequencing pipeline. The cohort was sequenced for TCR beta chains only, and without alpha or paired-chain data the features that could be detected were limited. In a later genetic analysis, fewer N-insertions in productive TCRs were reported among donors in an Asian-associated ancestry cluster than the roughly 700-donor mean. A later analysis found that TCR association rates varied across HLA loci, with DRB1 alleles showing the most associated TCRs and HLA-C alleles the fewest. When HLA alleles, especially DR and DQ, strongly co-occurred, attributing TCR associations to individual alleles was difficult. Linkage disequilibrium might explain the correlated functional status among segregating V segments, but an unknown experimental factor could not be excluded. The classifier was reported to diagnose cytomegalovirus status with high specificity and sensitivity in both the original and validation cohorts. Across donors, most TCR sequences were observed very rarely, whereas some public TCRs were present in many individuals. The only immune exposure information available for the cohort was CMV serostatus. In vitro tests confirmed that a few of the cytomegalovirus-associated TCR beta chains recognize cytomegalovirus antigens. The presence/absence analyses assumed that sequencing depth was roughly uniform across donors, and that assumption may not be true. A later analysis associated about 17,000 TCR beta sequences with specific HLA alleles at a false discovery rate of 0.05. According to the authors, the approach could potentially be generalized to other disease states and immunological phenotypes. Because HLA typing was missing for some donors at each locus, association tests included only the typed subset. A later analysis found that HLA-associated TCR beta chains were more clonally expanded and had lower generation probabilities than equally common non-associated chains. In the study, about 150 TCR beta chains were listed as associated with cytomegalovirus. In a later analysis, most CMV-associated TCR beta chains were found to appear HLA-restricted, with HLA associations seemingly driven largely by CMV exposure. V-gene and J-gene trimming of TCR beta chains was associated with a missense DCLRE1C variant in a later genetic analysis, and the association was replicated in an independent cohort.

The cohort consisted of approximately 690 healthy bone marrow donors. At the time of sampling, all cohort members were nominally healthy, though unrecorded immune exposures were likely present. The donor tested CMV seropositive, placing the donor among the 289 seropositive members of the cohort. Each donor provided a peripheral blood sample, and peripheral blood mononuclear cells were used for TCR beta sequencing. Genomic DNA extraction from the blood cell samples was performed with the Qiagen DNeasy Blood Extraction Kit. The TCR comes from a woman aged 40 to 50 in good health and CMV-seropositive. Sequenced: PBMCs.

The DNA is TGTGCCAGCAGTTTGTCAGGGCCTAACTATGGCTACACCTTC. Protein translation: CASSLSGPNYGYTF. This sequence uses TRBV28 and TRBJ1-2, and possibly TRBD1, on 5 matching bases. CDR1 and CDR2 are read off the germline V gene as MDHEN and SYDVKM. The CDR3 spans 14 residues, from the cysteine through the phenylalanine. Only the CDR3 DNA is retained, 42 bases long and in frame from the first base. Deletion took 3 bases off V and 0 bases off J, with a span of 8 bases between the germline ends.